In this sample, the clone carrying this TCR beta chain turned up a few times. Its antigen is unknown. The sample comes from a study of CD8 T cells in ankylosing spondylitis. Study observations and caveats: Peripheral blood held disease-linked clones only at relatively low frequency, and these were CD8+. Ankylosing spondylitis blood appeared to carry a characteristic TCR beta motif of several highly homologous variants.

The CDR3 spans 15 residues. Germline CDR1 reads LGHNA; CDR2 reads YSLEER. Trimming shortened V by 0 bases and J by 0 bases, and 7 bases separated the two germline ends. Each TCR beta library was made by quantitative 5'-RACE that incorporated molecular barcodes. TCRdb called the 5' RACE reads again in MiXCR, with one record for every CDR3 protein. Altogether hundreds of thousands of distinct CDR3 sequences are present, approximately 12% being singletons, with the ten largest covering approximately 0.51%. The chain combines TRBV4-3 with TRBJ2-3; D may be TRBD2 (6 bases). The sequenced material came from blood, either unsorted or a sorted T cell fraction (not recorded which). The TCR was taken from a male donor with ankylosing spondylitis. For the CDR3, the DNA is TGCGCCAGCAGCCAAGAGGGACTGAGCACAGATACGCAGTATTTT. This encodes CASSQEGLSTDTQYF.